Listed here is a single T cell receptor beta chain. The sample belongs to a study of T cell changes during pregnancy in multiple sclerosis. Sequencing used immunoSEQ multiplex PCR; TCRdb keeps in-frame clones, though not all of them. The sample lists over 9,000 clones; nearly 85% were seen once. The sample consisted of CD8+ T cells from peripheral blood mononuclear cells, taken in the third trimester of pregnancy. The receptor's source is a female donor in good health, enrolled as a control in a pregnancy study.

CDR3 bases: TGTGCCAGCAGTTTAGGGTCTCGCGGGGATACGCAGTATTTT. Encoded protein: CASSLGSRGDTQYF. The chain combines TRBV27 with TRBJ2-3; TRBD2 might be the D (5 bases). The germline V and J ends were trimmed by 2 bases and 6 bases, with 12 bases remaining between them. CDR1 is MNHEY and CDR2 is SMNVEV in the germline V gene (reference sequence). The CDR3 has 14 amino acids.